This note documents a single TCR beta chain sequence. The germline gives CDR1 SGHNT, CDR2 YENEEA. The CDR3 covers 18 residues. The V end was cut by 1 base, the J end by 1 base, with 17 bases between. The table came from immunoSEQ multiplex PCR; TCRdb's copy has only in-frame clones and leaves some out. The profile shows 100,000 to 150,000 clones, 85% to 95% of them singletons. The record originates from a study of OX40 agonist ivuxolimab in advanced cancers. The starting material was CD4+ or CD8+ T cells sorted from blood, obtained in a trial of the OX40 agonist ivuxolimab. V usage is TRBV11-3 and J usage is TRBJ2-1; D unresolved. This receptor was obtained from an adult with an advanced solid tumor such as melanoma, head and neck, liver or kidney cancer. CDR3 DNA: TGTGCCAGCAGCTTAGGACTCCGGGCGGATGGATCCTACAATGAGCAGTTCTTC. Protein sequence: CASSLGLRADGSYNEQFF.